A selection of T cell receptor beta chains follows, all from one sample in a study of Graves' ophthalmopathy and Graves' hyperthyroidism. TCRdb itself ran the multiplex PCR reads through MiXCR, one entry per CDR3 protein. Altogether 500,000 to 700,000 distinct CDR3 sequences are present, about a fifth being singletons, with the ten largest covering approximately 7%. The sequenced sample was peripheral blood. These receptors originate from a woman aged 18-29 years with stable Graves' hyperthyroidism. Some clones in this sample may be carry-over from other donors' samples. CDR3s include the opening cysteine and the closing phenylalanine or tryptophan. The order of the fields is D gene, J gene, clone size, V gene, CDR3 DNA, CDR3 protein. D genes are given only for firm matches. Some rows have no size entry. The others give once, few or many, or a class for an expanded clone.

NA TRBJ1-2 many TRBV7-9 TGTGCCAGCAGCTTCTTCAGCAACTATGGCTACACCTTC CASSFFSNYGYTF
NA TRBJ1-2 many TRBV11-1 TGTGCCAGCAGCTTAGGGGGGGCACCCGCTAACTATGGCTACACCTTC CASSLGGAPANYGYTF
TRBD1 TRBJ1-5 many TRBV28 TGTGCCAGCAGCCCCAGGGGGTGGAATCAGCCCCAGCATTTT CASSPRGWNQPQHF
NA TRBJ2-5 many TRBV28 TGTGCCAGCAGTTTAGATCTAGCGCCGCAAGAGACCCAGTACTTC CASSLDLAPQETQYF
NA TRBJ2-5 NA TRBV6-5 TGTGCCAGCAGTCGACAGGCAACGACGTACTTC CASSRQATTYF
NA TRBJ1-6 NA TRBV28 TGTGCCAGTCACGGACGAATTTATAATTCACCCCTCCACTTT CASHGRIYNSPLHF
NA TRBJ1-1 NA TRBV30 TGTGCCTGGGGAACAGGGTACAACACTGAAGCTTTCTTT CAWGTGYNTEAFF
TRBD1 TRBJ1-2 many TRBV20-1 TGCAGTGCTCGAAACAGGGGGTTGGGCTACACCTTC CSARNRGLGYTF
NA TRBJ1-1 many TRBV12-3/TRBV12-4 TGTGCCAGCAGGGGTCTCGCTGAAGCTTTCTTT CASRGLAEAFF
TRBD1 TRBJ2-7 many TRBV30 TGTGCCTGGAGTGTACCAGGGACAGGGCCGGGGTTTTACGAGCAGTACTTC CAWSVPGTGPGFYEQYF
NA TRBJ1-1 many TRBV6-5 TGTGCCAGCAGTTACTCAGGTAGCACAGTGGGCACTGAAGCTTTCTTT CASSYSGSTVGTEAFF
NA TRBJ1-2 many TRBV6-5 TGTGCCAGCTCCTGGAACTATGGCTACACCTTC CASSWNYGYTF
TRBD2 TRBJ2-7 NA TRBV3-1 TGTGCCAGCAGCCGCCCCGTTGGGAGGGCAGCCTACGAGCAGTACTTC CASSRPVGRAAYEQYF
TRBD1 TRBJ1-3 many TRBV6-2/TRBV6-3 TGTGCCAGCAGTTACTGGTTAGGGGACAGGGGGCTGATTTCTGGAAACACCATATATTTT CASSYWLGDRGLISGNTIYF
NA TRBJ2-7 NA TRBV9 TGTGCCAGCAGCGTAGAGGGACCCTCATACGAGCAGTACTTC CASSVEGPSYEQYF
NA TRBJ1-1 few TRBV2 TGTGCCAGCAGTGAAAGTTCAATGAACACTGAAGCTTTCTTT CASSESSMNTEAFF
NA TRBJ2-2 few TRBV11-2 TGTGCCAGCAGCTTAGGTACATGGAGCAGGGGGAACACCGGGGAGCTGTTTTTT CASSLGTWSRGNTGELFF
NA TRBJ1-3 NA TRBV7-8 TGTGCCAGCAGCCCCAGGGTTGCCTCTGGAAACACCATATATTTT CASSPRVASGNTIYF
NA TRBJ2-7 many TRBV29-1 TGCAGCGTTGAACTGGCAGGGAACGAGCAGTACTTC CSVELAGNEQYF
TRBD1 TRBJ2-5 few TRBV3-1 TGTGCCAGCAGCGTAGAGGGGTCGGACAGGGCGGAGACCCAGTACTTC CASSVEGSDRAETQYF
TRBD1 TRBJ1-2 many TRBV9 TGTGCCAGCAGCGCAACCGGGACAGCGGGGTACTATGGCTACACCTTC CASSATGTAGYYGYTF
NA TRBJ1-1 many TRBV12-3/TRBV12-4 TGTGCCAGCAGTTTCGGGGGGCCCGCTTACACTGAAGCTTTCTTT CASSFGGPAYTEAFF
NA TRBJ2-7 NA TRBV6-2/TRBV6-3 TGTGCCAGCAGTCCCCTGCAGACCTACGAGCAGTACTTC CASSPLQTYEQYF
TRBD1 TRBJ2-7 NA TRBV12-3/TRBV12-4 TGTGCCAGCACCACATCCGGGACAGGCGAGCAGTACTTC CASTTSGTGEQYF
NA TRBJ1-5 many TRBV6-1 TGTGCCAGCAGTACAGGGCACAATCAGCCCCAGCATTTT CASSTGHNQPQHF
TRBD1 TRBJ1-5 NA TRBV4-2 TGTGCCAGCAGCGCCCGCCCCCGGACAGGGGGCGGCGGGAATCAGCCCCAGCATTTT CASSARPRTGGGGNQPQHF
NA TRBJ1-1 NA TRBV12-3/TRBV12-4 TGTGCCAGCGGGGGGCCGGAGAACACTGAAGCTTTCTTT CASGGPENTEAFF
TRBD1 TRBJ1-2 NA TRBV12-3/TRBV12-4 TGTGCCAGCAGACCCGGGACAGCCCAGGTGGGGAACACCTTC CASRPGTAQVGNTF
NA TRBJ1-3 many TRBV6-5 TGTGCCAGCTCGGGCCAAATCTCTGGAAACACCATATATTTT CASSGQISGNTIYF
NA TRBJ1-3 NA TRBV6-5 TGTGCCAGCAGTTCCAGGGCCAGCTCTGGAAACACCATATATTTT CASSSRASSGNTIYF
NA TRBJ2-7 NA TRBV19 TGTGCCAGTAGTACTTCATCGGGGGATTCCTACGAGCAGTACTTC CASSTSSGDSYEQYF
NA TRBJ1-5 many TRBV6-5 TGTGCCAGCAGTTATGGGGGTCCTAATCAGCCCCAGCATTTT CASSYGGPNQPQHF
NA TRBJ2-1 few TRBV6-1 TGTGCCAGCACGTCCGGGGGCTACAATGAGCAGTTCTTC CASTSGGYNEQFF
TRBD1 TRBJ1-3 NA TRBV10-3 TGTGCCATCACCTCCGACTGGCCTAAACGACAGGGAAGGAGCACCATATATTTT CAITSDWPKRQGRSTIYF